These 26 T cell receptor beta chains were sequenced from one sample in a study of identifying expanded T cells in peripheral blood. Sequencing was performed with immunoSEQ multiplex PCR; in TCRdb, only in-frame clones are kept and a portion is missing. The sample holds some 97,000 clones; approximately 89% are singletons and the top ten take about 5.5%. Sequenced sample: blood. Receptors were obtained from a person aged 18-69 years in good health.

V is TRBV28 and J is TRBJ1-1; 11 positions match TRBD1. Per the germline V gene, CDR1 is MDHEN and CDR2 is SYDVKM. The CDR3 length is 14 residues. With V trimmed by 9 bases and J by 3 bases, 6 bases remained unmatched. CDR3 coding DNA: TGTGCCAGTAGGACAGGGGGCCTGGACACTGAAGCTTTCTTT. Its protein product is CASRTGGLDTEAFF.

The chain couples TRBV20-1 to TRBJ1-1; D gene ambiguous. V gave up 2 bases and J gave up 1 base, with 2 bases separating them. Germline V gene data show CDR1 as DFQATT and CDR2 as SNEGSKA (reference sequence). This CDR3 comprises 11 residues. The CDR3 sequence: CSARRNTEAFF. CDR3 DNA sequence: TGCAGTGCTAGACGGAACACTGAAGCTTTCTTT.

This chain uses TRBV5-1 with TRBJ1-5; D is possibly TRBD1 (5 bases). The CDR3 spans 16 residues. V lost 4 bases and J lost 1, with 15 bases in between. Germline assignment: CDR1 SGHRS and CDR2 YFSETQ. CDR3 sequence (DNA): TGCGCCAGCAGCCTCGGGACTAGCGGGAGCAATCAGCCCCAGCATTTT. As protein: CASSLGTSGSNQPQHF. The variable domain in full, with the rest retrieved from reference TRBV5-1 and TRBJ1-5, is KAGVTQTPRYLIKTRGQQVTLSCSPISGHRSVSWYQQTPGQGLQFLFEYFSETQRNKGNFPGRFSGRQFSNSRSEMNVSTLELGDSALYLCASSLGTSGSNQPQHFGDGTRLSIL.

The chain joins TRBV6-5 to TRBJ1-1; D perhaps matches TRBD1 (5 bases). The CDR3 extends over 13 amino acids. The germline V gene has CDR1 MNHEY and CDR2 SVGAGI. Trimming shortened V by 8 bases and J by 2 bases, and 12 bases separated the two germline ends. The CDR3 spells CASHTGQNTEAFF. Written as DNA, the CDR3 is TGTGCCAGCCACACAGGTCAAAACACTGAAGCTTTCTTT.

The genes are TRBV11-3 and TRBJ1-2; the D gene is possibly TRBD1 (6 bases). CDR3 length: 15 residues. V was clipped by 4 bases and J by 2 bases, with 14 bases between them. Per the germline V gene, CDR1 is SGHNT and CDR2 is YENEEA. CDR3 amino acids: CASSSVWGPNYGYTF. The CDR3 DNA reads TGTGCCAGCAGCTCAGTGTGGGGGCCGAACTATGGCTACACCTTC.

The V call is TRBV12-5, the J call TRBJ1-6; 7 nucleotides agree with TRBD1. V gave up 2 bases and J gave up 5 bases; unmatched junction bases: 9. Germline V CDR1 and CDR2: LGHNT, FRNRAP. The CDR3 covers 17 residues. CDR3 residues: CASGLTLDRLNNSPLHF. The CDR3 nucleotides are TGTGCTAGTGGTTTGACCCTGGACAGGCTTAATAATTCACCCCTCCACTTT.

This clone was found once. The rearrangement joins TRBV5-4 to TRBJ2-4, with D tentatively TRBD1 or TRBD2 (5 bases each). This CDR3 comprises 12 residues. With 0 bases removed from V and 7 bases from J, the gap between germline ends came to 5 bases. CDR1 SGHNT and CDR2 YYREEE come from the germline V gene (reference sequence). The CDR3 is CASSLGGNIQYF. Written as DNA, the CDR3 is TGTGCCAGCAGCTTGGGGGGGAACATTCAGTACTTC.

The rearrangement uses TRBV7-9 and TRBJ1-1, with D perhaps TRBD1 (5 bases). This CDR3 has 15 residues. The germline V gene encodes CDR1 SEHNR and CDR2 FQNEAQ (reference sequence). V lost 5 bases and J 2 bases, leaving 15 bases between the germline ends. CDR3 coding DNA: TGTGCCAGCAGCAGCACCGGGACCGTAAACACTGAAGCTTTCTTT. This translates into CASSSTGTVNTEAFF.

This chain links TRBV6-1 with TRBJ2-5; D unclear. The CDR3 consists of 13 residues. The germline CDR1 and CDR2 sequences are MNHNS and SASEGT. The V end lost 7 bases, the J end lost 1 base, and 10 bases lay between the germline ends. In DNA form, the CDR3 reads TGTGCCAGCAATAGGGCAGTCCAAGAGACCCAGTACTTC. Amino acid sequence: CASNRAVQETQYF.

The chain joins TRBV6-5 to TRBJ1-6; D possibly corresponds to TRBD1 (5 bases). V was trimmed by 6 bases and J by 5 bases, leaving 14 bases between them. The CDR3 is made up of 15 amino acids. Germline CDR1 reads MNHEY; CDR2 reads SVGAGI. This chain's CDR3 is CASRKQATNNSPLHF. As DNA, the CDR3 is TGTGCCAGCAGGAAACAGGCGACCAATAATTCACCCCTCCACTTT.

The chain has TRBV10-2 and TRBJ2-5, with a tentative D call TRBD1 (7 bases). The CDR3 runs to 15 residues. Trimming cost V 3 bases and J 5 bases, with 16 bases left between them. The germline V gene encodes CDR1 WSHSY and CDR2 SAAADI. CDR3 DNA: TGCGCCAGCAGTGACAGGGGGGCCATTCGGGAGACCCAGTACTTC. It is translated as CASSDRGAIRETQYF.

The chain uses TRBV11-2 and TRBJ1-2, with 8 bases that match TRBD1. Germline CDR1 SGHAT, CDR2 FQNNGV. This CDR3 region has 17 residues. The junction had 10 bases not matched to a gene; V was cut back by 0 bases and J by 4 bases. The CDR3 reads CASSLDLKTGTGYGYTF. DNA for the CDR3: TGTGCCAGCAGCTTAGACCTAAAGACAGGGACAGGCTATGGCTACACCTTC.

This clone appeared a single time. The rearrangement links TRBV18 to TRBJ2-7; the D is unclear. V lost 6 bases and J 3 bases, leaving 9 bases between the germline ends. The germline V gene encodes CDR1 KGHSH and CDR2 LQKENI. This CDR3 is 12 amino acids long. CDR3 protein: CASSPLGYEQYF. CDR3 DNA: TGTGCCAGCTCGCCCTTGGGCTACGAGCAGTACTTC.

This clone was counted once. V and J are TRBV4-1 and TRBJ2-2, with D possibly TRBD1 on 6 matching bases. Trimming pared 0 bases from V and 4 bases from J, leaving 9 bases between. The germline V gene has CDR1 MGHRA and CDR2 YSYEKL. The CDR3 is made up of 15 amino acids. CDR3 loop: CASSQDRRGTGELFF. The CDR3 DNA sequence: TGCGCCAGCAGCCAAGATCGCAGGGGCACCGGGGAGCTGTTTTTT.

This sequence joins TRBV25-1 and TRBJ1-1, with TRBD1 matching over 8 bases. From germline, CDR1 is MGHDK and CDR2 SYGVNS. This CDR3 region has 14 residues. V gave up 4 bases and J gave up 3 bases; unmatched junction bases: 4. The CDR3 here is CASSVSDRDTEAFF. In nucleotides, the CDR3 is TGTGCCAGCAGTGTCTCGGACAGGGACACTGAAGCTTTCTTT. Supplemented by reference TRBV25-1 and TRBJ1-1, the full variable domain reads EADIYQTPRYLVIGTGKKITLECSQTMGHDKMYWYQQDPGMELHLIHYSYGVNSTEKGDLSSESTVSRIRTEHFPLTLESARPSHTSQYLCASSVSDRDTEAFFGQGTRLTVV.

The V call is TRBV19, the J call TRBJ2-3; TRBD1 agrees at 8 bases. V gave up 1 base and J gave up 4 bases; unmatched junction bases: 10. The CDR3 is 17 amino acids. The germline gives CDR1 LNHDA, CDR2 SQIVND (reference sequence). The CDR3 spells CASSIVSGQGRADTQYF. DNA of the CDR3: TGTGCCAGTAGTATAGTTTCTGGACAGGGTCGAGCAGATACGCAGTATTTT.

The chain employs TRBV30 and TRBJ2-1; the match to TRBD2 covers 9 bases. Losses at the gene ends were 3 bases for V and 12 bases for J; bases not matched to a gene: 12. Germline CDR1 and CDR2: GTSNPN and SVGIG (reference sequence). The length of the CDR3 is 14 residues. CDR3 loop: CAWSGLAGRNLQFF. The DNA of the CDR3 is TGTGCCTGGAGCGGCCTAGCGGGACGTAACCTGCAGTTCTTC.

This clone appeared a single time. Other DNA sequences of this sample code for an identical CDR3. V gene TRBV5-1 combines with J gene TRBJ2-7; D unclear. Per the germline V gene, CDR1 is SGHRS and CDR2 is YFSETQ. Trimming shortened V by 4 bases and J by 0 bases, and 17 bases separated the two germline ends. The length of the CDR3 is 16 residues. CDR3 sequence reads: CASSLGQVDLSYEQYF. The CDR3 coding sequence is TGCGCCAGCAGCCTAGGGCAGGTTGACCTCTCCTACGAGCAGTACTTC.

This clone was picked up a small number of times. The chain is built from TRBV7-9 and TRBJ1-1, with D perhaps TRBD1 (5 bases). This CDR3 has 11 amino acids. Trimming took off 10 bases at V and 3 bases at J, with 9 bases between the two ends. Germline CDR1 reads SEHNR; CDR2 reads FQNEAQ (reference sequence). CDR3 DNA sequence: TGTGCCATAGTGGGGGACACTGAAGCTTTCTTT. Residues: CAIVGDTEAFF. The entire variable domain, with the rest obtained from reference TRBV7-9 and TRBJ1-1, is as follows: DTGVSQNPRHKITKRGQNVTFRCDPISEHNRLYWYRQTLGQGPEFLTYFQNEAQLEKSRLLSDRFSAERPKGSFSTLEIQRTEQGDSAMYLCAIVGDTEAFFGQGTRLTVV.

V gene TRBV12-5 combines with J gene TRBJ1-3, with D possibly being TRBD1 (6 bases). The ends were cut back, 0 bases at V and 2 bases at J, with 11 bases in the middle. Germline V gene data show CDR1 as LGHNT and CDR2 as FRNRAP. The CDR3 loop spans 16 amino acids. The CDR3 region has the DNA TGTGCTAGTGGTTTGGTAATAGGGGGAACTGGAAACACCATATATTTT. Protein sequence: CASGLVIGGTGNTIYF.

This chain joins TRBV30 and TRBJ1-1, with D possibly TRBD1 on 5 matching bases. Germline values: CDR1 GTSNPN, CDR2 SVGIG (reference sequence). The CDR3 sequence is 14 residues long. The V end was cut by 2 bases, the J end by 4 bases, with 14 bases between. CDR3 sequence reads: CAWSSGQAGTEAFF. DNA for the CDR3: TGTGCCTGGAGTAGCGGACAAGCGGGCACTGAAGCTTTCTTT. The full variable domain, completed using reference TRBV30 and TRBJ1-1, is SQTIHQWPATLVQPVGSPLSLECTVEGTSNPNLYWYRQAAGRGLQLLFYSVGIGQISSEVPQNLSASRPQDRQFILSSKKLLLSDSGFYLCAWSSGQAGTEAFFGQGTRLTVV.

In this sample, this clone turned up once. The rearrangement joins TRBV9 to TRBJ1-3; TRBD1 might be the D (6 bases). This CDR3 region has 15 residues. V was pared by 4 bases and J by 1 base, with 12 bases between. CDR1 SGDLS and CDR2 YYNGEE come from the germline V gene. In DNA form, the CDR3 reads TGTGCCAGCAGCCCCGGGGGCTGGTCTGGAAACACCATATATTTT. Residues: CASSPGGWSGNTIYF.

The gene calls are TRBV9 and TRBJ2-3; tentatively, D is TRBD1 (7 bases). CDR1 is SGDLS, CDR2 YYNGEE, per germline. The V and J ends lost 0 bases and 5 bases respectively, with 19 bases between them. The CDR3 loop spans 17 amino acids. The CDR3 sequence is CASSVGLKDRRGDTQYF. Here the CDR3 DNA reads TGTGCCAGCAGCGTAGGACTAAAGGACAGGAGGGGAGATACGCAGTATTTT.

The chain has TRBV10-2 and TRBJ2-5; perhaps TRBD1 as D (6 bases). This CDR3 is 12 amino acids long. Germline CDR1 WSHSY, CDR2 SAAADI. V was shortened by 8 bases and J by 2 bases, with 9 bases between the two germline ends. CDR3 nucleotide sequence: TGCGCCAGCGGGGGCACACAAGAGACCCAGTACTTC. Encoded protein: CASGGTQETQYF.

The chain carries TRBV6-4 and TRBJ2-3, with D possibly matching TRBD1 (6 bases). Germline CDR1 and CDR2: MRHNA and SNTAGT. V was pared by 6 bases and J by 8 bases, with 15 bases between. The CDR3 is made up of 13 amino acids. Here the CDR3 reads CASSATGSGTQYF. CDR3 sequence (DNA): TGTGCCAGCAGCGCCACAGGGTCAGGTACGCAGTATTTT.

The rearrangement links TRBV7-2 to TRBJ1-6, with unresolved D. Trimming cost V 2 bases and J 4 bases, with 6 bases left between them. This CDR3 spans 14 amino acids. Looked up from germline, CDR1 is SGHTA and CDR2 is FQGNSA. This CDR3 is CASSLRGYNSPLHF. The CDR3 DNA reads TGTGCCAGCAGCTTACGGGGTTATAATTCACCCCTCCACTTT. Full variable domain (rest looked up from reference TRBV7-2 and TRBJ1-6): GAGVSQSPSNKVTEKGKDVELRCDPISGHTALYWYRQSLGQGLEFLIYFQGNSAPDKSGLPSDRFSAERTGGSVSTLTIQRTQQEDSAVYLCASSLRGYNSPLHFGNGTRLTVT.